These T cell receptor beta chains were read from a single sample in a study of blood T cell repertoires in COVID-19. Some clones are missing from TCRdb's copy, which holds only in-frame ones; the method was immunoSEQ multiplex PCR. The table lists 250,000 to 350,000 clones, 88% of them singletons. Sequencing input: peripheral blood. The receptors here all came from a man between 18 and 35 years old with active or convalescent COVID-19. The CDR3 runs from the conserved cysteine through the conserved F or W. A D gene is named only where the DNA matches it firmly. Part of the rows lack a size; the others show once, few, many or a class for expanded clones.

D gene,clone size,V gene,J gene,CDR3 protein,CDR3 DNA
.,.,TRBV4-1,TRBJ2-1,CASSTGYEQFF,TGCGCCAGCAGTACAGGGTATGAGCAGTTCTTC
TRBD1,.,TRBV12-3/TRBV12-4,TRBJ1-2,CASSFAGGNGYTF,TGTGCCAGCAGTTTTGCAGGGGGTAATGGCTACACCTTC
.,.,TRBV6-1,TRBJ1-5,CASSEGEGNYSNQPQHF,TGTGCCAGCAGTGAAGGGGAGGGGAACTATAGCAATCAGCCCCAGCATTTT
.,once,TRBV3-1/TRBV3-2,TRBJ2-3,CASSRADTDTQYF,TGTGCCAGCAGCAGAGCGGACACAGATACGCAGTATTTT
.,few,TRBV6-2/TRBV6-3,TRBJ1-2,CASSKLYGYTF,TGTGCCAGCAGCAAACTCTATGGCTACACCTTC
.,.,TRBV5-4,TRBJ1-1,CASSILAGNTEAFF,TGTGCCAGCAGCATCCTCGCAGGGAACACTGAAGCTTTCTTT
.,.,TRBV11-2,TRBJ2-7,CASSLGVGGSYEQYF,TGTGCCAGCAGCTTAGGTGTCGGGGGCTCCTACGAGCAGTACTTC
.,.,TRBV27,TRBJ1-1,CASSEYGEALNTEAFF,TGTGCCAGCAGCGAATACGGGGAGGCCTTGAACACTGAAGCTTTCTTT
TRBD1,once,TRBV29-1,TRBJ2-2,CSARTGNAGELFF,TGCAGCGCCCGGACAGGGAATGCCGGGGAGCTGTTTTTT
.,few,TRBV25-1,TRBJ1-2,CASSEWGGHKGYTF,TGTGCCAGCAGTGAATGGGGGGGGCATAAAGGCTACACCTTC
.,.,TRBV2,TRBJ1-2,CASRADSGGYTF,TGTGCCAGCAGGGCCGACAGCGGGGGCTACACCTTC
.,.,TRBV5-4,TRBJ1-2,CASSLTRQTNYGYTF,TGTGCCAGCAGCTTGACCCGACAGACAAATTATGGCTACACCTTC
.,.,TRBV20-1,TRBJ1-4,CSASAGVEKLFF,TGCAGTGCTAGTGCGGGGGTAGAAAAACTGTTTTTT
.,.,TRBV10-2,TRBJ2-7,CASIGGADYEQYF,TGCGCCAGCATTGGGGGGGCGGACTACGAGCAGTACTTC
TRBD1,.,TRBV19,TRBJ1-2,CASSTNGQGSGYTF,TGTGCCAGTAGTACCAACGGACAGGGAAGTGGCTACACCTTC
.,.,TRBV7-2,TRBJ2-6,CASSLGNTGANVLTF,TGTGCCAGCAGCTTAGGTAACACTGGGGCCAACGTCCTGACTTTC
.,.,TRBV3-1/TRBV3-2,TRBJ1-6,CASSPTGGSYNSPLHF,TGTGCCAGCAGCCCGACAGGAGGCTCCTATAATTCACCCCTCCACTTT
.,.,TRBV7-9,TRBJ1-1,CASSFGNTEAFF,TGTGCCAGCAGCTTCGGGAACACTGAAGCTTTCTTT
.,.,TRBV6-1,TRBJ1-2,CASSEVPGSGYTF,TGTGCCAGCAGTGAAGTCCCAGGTAGTGGCTACACCTTC
TRBD2,.,TRBV9,TRBJ2-7,CASSAAAGGGPYEQYF,TGTGCCAGCAGCGCCGCGGCGGGCGGGGGGCCGTACGAGCAGTACTTC
.,.,TRBV19,TRBJ1-5,CASNDVIREYSNQPQHF,TGTGCCAGTAATGACGTGATCAGGGAATATAGCAATCAGCCCCAGCATTTT
.,few,TRBV4-2,TRBJ1-4,CASSQDGQPNEKLFF,TGTGCCAGCAGCCAAGATGGGCAACCGAATGAAAAACTGTTTTTT
TRBD1,.,TRBV7-2,TRBJ1-5,CASSLARGQWHQPQHF,TGTGCCAGCAGCTTAGCCCGGGGACAGTGGCATCAGCCCCAGCATTTT
TRBD1,.,TRBV13,TRBJ1-2,CASSLRDRGNYGYTF,TGTGCCAGCAGCTTAAGGGACAGAGGAAACTATGGCTACACCTTC
TRBD1,once,TRBV7-2,TRBJ2-7,CASSQVYRGAGEQYF,TGTGCCAGCAGCCAAGTCTACAGGGGCGCCGGCGAGCAGTACTTC
.,.,TRBV7-6,TRBJ2-1,CASSLDAGISYNEQFF,TGTGCCAGCAGCTTAGATGCCGGGATCTCCTACAATGAGCAGTTCTTC
.,.,TRBV13,TRBJ1-1,CASSLGTAMNTEAFF,TGTGCCAGCAGCTTAGGGACAGCCATGAACACTGAAGCTTTCTTT
.,once,TRBV9,TRBJ2-1,CASSVGLSSYNEQFF,TGTGCCAGCAGCGTAGGGTTGAGCTCCTACAATGAGCAGTTCTTC
.,once,TRBV5-5,TRBJ1-4,CASSLEAGVFTNEKLFF,TGTGCCAGCAGCTTGGAGGCAGGGGTCTTCACTAATGAAAAACTGTTTTTT
TRBD1,.,TRBV7-9,TRBJ1-1,CASSYRGDLAFF,TGTGCCAGCAGCTACAGGGGTGACTTGGCTTTCTTT
.,.,TRBV11-2,TRBJ2-1,CASSSIQVNEQFF,TGTGCCAGCAGCTCGATACAGGTCAATGAGCAGTTCTTC
.,.,TRBV19,TRBJ1-5,CASKRQLTADQPQHF,TGTGCCAGTAAGCGACAGTTAACGGCAGATCAGCCCCAGCATTTT
TRBD1,once,TRBV7-6,TRBJ1-1,CASSSQGDTEAFF,TGTGCCAGCAGCTCACAGGGGGACACTGAAGCTTTCTTT
.,.,TRBV24-1,TRBJ2-5,CATSDNPSGETQYF,TGTGCCACCAGTGACAACCCCTCCGGGGAGACCCAGTACTTC
.,once,TRBV7-6,TRBJ1-6,CASSLDNSYNSPLHF,TGTGCCAGCAGCTTGGACAACTCCTATAATTCACCCCTCCACTTT
TRBD2,.,TRBV5-5,TRBJ2-7,CASRLAGGHPTYEQYF,TGTGCCAGCAGGCTAGCGGGGGGGCACCCGACCTACGAGCAGTACTTC
TRBD2,.,TRBV7-2,TRBJ2-5,CASSLGLAGGPETQYF,TGTGCCAGCAGCTTAGGGCTAGCGGGGGGGCCGGAGACCCAGTACTTC